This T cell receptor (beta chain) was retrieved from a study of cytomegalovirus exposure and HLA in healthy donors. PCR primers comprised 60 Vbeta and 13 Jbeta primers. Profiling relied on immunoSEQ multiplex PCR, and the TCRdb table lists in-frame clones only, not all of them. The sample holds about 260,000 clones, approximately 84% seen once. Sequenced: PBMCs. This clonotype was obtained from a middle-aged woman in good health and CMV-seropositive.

The CDR3 sequence: CASSTLAGGPNEQFF. The CDR3 DNA reads as TGCGCCAGCAGCACACTAGCGGGAGGGCCGAATGAGCAGTTCTTC. The chain has TRBV5-1 and TRBJ2-1; 13 nucleotides agree with TRBD2. There are 15 residues in the CDR3. The germline gives CDR1 SGHRS, CDR2 YFSETQ. With 4 bases clipped from V and 7 bases from J, the junction kept 5 bases outside the gene matches. The full variable domain, in which reference TRBV5-1 and TRBJ2-1 provide the parts outside the CDR3, is KAGVTQTPRYLIKTRGQQVTLSCSPISGHRSVSWYQQTPGQGLQFLFEYFSETQRNKGNFPGRFSGRQFSNSRSEMNVSTLELGDSALYLCASSTLAGGPNEQFFGPGTRLTVL.